This TCR beta chain appears in the sequencing data of a study of cytomegalovirus exposure and HLA in healthy donors. This CDR3 region has 15 residues. Germline V gene lookup returns CDR1 SGHKS and CDR2 YYEKEE (reference sequence). The ends were cut back, 4 bases at V and 4 bases at J, with 15 bases in the middle. Donors were ostensibly healthy at sampling, although undocumented immune exposures were probable. The PCR was carried out with 60 Vbeta primers and 13 Jbeta primers. Assay: immunoSEQ multiplex PCR; the TCRdb copy retains only in-frame clones and omits some. This table has around 150,000 clones, around four fifths appearing once. General observations from the study: Follow-up analysis found HLA locus-dependent TCR association rates, highest for DRB1 and lowest for HLA-C. Among TCR beta chains of equal frequency, HLA-associated ones were more clonally expanded in a later analysis. For presence/absence analyses, sequencing depth was assumed to be roughly uniform across donors.

With regard to this clone: Its specificity is unknown.

The chain carries TRBV5-5 and TRBJ2-1; D call uncertain. This TCR derives from a man aged 45-65 years in good health and CMV-seropositive. The sequencing input was PBMCs. The CDR3 DNA follows: TGTGCCAGCAGCCCCCCCTTTACAGAGTACAATGAGCAGTTCTTC. Translated, it gives CASSPPFTEYNEQFF.